A single T cell receptor (beta chain) is shown here with its context. Its antigen is not known. CDR1 and CDR2 (germline): GTSNPN, SVGIG (reference sequence). Trimming left V 4 bases short and J 1 base short, with 13 bases between. This CDR3 region has 14 residues. These data are taken from a study of chemoradiotherapy in HPV16-positive cancers. TCRdb's table, derived via immunoSEQ multiplex PCR, lists solely in-frame clones and lacks some. The sample includes more than 15,000 clones, 85% to 95% seen only once; the top ten take 14%. Study results and caveats: During treatment, candidate HPV-specific clones and E7-related motifs expanded in tumor.

The source was blood, collected from a patient who underwent chemoradiotherapy. The rearrangement links TRBV30 to TRBJ1-2, with D uncertain. The TCR comes from a human donor with HPV-associated anogenital cancer. CDR3 protein: CAWMALGDNYGYTF. Here the CDR3 DNA reads TGTGCCTGGATGGCCCTGGGAGATAACTATGGCTACACCTTC.